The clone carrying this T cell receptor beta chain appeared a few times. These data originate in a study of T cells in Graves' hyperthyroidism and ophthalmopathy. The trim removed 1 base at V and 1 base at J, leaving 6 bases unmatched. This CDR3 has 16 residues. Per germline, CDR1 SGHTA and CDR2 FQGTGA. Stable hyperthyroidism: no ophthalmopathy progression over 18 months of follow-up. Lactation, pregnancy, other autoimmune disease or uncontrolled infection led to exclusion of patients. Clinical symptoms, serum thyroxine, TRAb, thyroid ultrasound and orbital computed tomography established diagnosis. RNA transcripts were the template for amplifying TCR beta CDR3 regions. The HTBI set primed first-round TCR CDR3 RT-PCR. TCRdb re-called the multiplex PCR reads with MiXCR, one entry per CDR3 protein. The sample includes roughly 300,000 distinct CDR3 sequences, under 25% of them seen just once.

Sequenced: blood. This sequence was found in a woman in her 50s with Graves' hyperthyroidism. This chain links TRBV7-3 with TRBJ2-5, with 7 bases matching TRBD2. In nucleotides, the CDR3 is TGTGCCAGCAGCTTAAGTGGGGGGGGAATCCAAGAGACCCAGTACTTC. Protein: CASSLSGGGIQETQYF.